A selection of T cell receptor beta chains follows, all from one sample in a study of T cell responses to AZD1222 COVID-19 vaccine. The protocol was immunoSEQ multiplex PCR, while the TCRdb copy is restricted to in-frame clones and leaves out a portion. The repertoire holds over 95,000 clones, with roughly 90% as singletons. Material: peripheral blood, obtained on day 0 of AZD1222 vaccination. The origin of the receptors is an adult in good health. CDR3s include the opening cysteine and the closing phenylalanine or tryptophan. The D gene is left open where the match is weak. Some rows have no size entry. The others give once, few or many, or a class for an expanded clone.

V	size	J	D	CDR3	DNA
TRBV5-6	-	TRBJ2-1	TRBD2	CASLSPRLAGVGWEQFF	TGTGCCAGCCTCTCCCCTCGACTAGCGGGCGTAGGTTGGGAGCAGTTCTTC
TRBV28	-	TRBJ1-2	-	CASSGGVGYTF	TGTGCCAGCAGCGGGGGTGTTGGCTACACCTTC
TRBV5-4	-	TRBJ2-3	-	CASSLEVSIDTQYF	TGTGCCAGCAGCTTGGAAGTCAGCATAGATACGCAGTATTTT
TRBV3-1/TRBV3-2	-	TRBJ2-4	-	CASSQDQGIQYF	TGTGCCAGCAGCCAAGATCAGGGTATTCAGTACTTC
TRBV4-3	once	TRBJ2-3	-	CASSRGDISTDTQYF	TGCGCCAGCAGCCGCGGGGACATAAGCACAGATACGCAGTATTTT
TRBV13	-	TRBJ1-2	-	CASSLGRTDHGDGYTF	TGTGCCAGCAGCTTAGGAAGGACGGACCATGGAGATGGCTACACCTTC
TRBV28	once	TRBJ1-2	-	CASTEAVSATDSNYGYTF	TGTGCCAGCACCGAAGCGGTTTCCGCCACGGACTCTAACTATGGCTACACCTTC
TRBV7-2	-	TRBJ1-1	-	CASSSQAMNTEAFF	TGTGCCAGCAGCTCACAGGCCATGAACACTGAAGCTTTCTTT
TRBV10-3	-	TRBJ2-7	TRBD1	CAISGQGNSYEQYF	TGTGCCATCAGTGGACAGGGCAACTCCTACGAGCAGTACTTC
TRBV2	-	TRBJ1-2	-	CANPSGGNYGYTF	TGTGCCAACCCCTCGGGGGGCAACTATGGCTACACCTTC
TRBV27	-	TRBJ1-2	TRBD1	CASSSLTGGRFGYTF	TGTGCCAGCAGTTCGTTGACAGGGGGCCGCTTTGGCTACACCTTC
TRBV11-3	-	TRBJ2-1	TRBD2	CASSLRGLAGGKNEQFF	TGTGCCAGCAGCCTCCGGGGACTAGCGGGAGGGAAGAATGAGCAGTTCTTC
TRBV11-3	-	TRBJ1-2	-	CASLGSVNYGYTF	TGTGCCAGCCTAGGGTCCGTTAACTATGGCTACACCTTC
TRBV10-3	-	TRBJ2-1	-	CAIRLGTGSGGNEQFF	TGTGCCATCAGACTAGGGACAGGGAGCGGGGGGAATGAGCAGTTCTTC
TRBV5-4	-	TRBJ2-3	TRBD2	CASSLSSAGERDTQYF	TGTGCCAGCAGCTTGAGTAGCGCGGGAGAGAGAGATACGCAGTATTTT
TRBV29-1	-	TRBJ2-2	TRBD2	CSVEDFRHAAGGSGELFF	TGCAGCGTTGAAGATTTTAGGCACGCAGCGGGAGGGTCCGGGGAGCTGTTTTTT
TRBV7-3	-	TRBJ2-1	TRBD2	CASSQGLAGVYEQFF	TGTGCCAGCAGCCAGGGACTAGCGGGAGTCTATGAGCAGTTCTTC
TRBV4-2	-	TRBJ1-1	-	CASSQEGATNTEAFF	TGTGCCAGCAGCCAAGAAGGGGCAACGAACACTGAAGCTTTCTTT
TRBV3-1/TRBV3-2	-	TRBJ1-1	-	CASSQGTGYYTEAFF	TGTGCCAGCAGCCAAGGTACGGGATACTACACTGAAGCTTTCTTT
TRBV5-4	-	TRBJ2-2	TRBD2	CASSSGLAGGTGELFF	TGTGCCAGCAGCTCAGGACTAGCGGGAGGGACCGGGGAGCTGTTTTTT
TRBV11-2	-	TRBJ2-5	-	CASSPKETQYF	TGTGCCAGCAGCCCGAAAGAGACCCAGTACTTC
TRBV11-2	-	TRBJ2-5	TRBD1	CASSLSGTGGAETQYF	TGTGCCAGCAGCTTAAGCGGGACAGGGGGAGCGGAGACCCAGTACTTC
TRBV6-1	-	TRBJ2-1	TRBD1	CASSEAVGQGVDNEQFF	TGTGCCAGCAGTGAAGCGGTTGGACAGGGGGTAGACAATGAGCAGTTCTTC
TRBV7-9	-	TRBJ1-4	-	CASSLARGFYEKLFF	TGTGCCAGCAGCTTAGCCCGTGGCTTTTATGAAAAACTGTTTTTT
TRBV27	-	TRBJ2-1	TRBD2	CASSSLSGIREGVDEQFF	TGTGCCAGCAGTTCTCTGTCGGGTATACGGGAGGGCGTAGATGAGCAGTTCTTC
TRBV5-1	-	TRBJ2-7	-	CASSYSDGAYEQYF	TGCGCCAGCAGCTATTCCGACGGGGCCTACGAGCAGTACTTC
TRBV10-3	-	TRBJ1-1	TRBD1	CAISQGANTEAFF	TGTGCCATCAGTCAGGGGGCGAACACTGAAGCTTTCTTT
TRBV16	-	TRBJ1-1	TRBD1	CASSRGQGAAEAFF	TGTGCCAGCAGCCGTGGACAGGGGGCCGCTGAAGCTTTCTTT